This is a list of T cell receptor beta chains from one sample in a study of blood T cell repertoires in COVID-19. Profiling relied on immunoSEQ multiplex PCR, and the TCRdb table lists in-frame clones only, not all of them. In the table there are about 160,000 clones, over 70% of which are singletons. Sequencing used PBMCs or T cells enriched from blood (not recorded which). The receptors derive from a woman aged 40 to 50 with acute COVID-19. CDR3s include the opening cysteine and the closing phenylalanine or tryptophan. The order of the fields is J gene, D gene, V gene, clone size, CDR3 DNA, CDR3 protein. The D gene is left open where the match is weak. Clone size is not always given. Where it is, it says once, few, many or a class for expanded clones.

>TRBJ2-1|TRBD2|TRBV7-2|once
TGTGCCAGCAGCATACCGACTAGCGGGAGCCACAATGAGCAGTTCTTC
CASSIPTSGSHNEQFF
>TRBJ2-1|TRBD2|TRBV7-9|NA
TGTGCCAGCAGCTCCGGGACTAGCGGGAGTGAAAGCTCCTACAATGAGCAGTTCTTC
CASSSGTSGSESSYNEQFF
>TRBJ1-2|TRBD1|TRBV27|NA
TGTGCCAGCAGTTTATCGGGCAGGACAGGGGGCGCAAAGAACTATGGCTACACCTTC
CASSLSGRTGGAKNYGYTF
>TRBJ1-1|TRBD1|TRBV9|NA
TGTGCCAGCAGCGTAGAAGGGGGCAGGACTGAAGCTTTCTTT
CASSVEGGRTEAFF
>TRBJ1-2|TRBD1|TRBV12-3/TRBV12-4|NA
TGTGCCAGCAGTTTACGGGACAGCGGCTACACCTTC
CASSLRDSGYTF
>TRBJ2-7|TRBD2|TRBV5-1|NA
TGCGCCAGCAGCTCGGGGGGGACTGGCTACGAGCAGTACTTC
CASSSGGTGYEQYF
>TRBJ2-7|NA|TRBV7-9|NA
TGTGCCAGCAGCTTGAGTGGCGAGCAGTACTTC
CASSLSGEQYF
>TRBJ1-3|NA|TRBV27|NA
TGTGCCAGCAGTTCCAGGGGAATGGGAAACACCATATATTTT
CASSSRGMGNTIYF
>TRBJ1-5|TRBD1|TRBV5-1|NA
TGCGCCAGCAGCCCTCGGGACAGGGTAGGTGGCAATCAGCCCCAGCATTTT
CASSPRDRVGGNQPQHF
>TRBJ2-1|TRBD2|TRBV30|once
TGTGCCTGGAGTGTAGACCGAGCGGGGTGGGGTGGTAATGAGCAGTTCTTC
CAWSVDRAGWGGNEQFF
>TRBJ2-7|TRBD1|TRBV11-2|NA
TGTGCCAGCAGCCCCCGGGACAGGGTTAACGAGCAGTACTTC
CASSPRDRVNEQYF
>TRBJ2-1|NA|TRBV6-5|few
TGTGCCAGCAGTTGGCGACTAGGCAATGAGCAGTTCTTC
CASSWRLGNEQFF
>TRBJ1-1|NA|TRBV11-2|NA
TGTGCCAGCAGCCCCTTGAGAAGAATTGAAGCTTTCTTT
CASSPLRRIEAFF
>TRBJ1-4|NA|TRBV20-1|NA
TGCAGCGCCTCGGGTGAAAAACTGTTTTTT
CSASGEKLFF
>TRBJ2-1|TRBD2|TRBV7-9|NA
TGTGCCAGCAGCCCCGGACTAGCGGGAGAAGAGCAGTTCTTC
CASSPGLAGEEQFF
>TRBJ2-1|NA|TRBV2|NA
TGTGCCAGTAAGACTAGTTCCTACAATGAGCAGTTCTTC
CASKTSSYNEQFF
>TRBJ2-7|TRBD2|TRBV6-5|NA
TGTGCCATAGGCACGCTAGCGGGAGGGCAGTACTTC
CAIGTLAGGQYF
>TRBJ1-1|TRBD1|TRBV24-1|once
TGTGCCACCAGTGAGGGACAGGGGCCGGATCAGACTGAAGCTTTCTTT
CATSEGQGPDQTEAFF
>TRBJ2-2|TRBD2|TRBV7-3|NA
TGTGCCAGCAGCCCTAGCGGGAGCACCGGGGAGCTGTTTTTT
CASSPSGSTGELFF
>TRBJ2-1|TRBD2|TRBV20-1|NA
TGCAGTGCTAGTCGACTAGCGGGAAATGTAAATGAGCAGTTCTTC
CSASRLAGNVNEQFF
>TRBJ2-7|NA|TRBV7-6|NA
TGTGCCAGCAGCTTAGCGTTGGGGGGGGCGACAACCTACGATGGGCAGTACTTC
CASSLALGGATTYDGQYF
>TRBJ2-5|NA|TRBV5-8|once
TGTGCCAGCAGCTTGAACCACGCGGGAACCCAGTACTTC
CASSLNHAGTQYF
>TRBJ2-1|NA|TRBV27|NA
TGTGCCAGCAGTTTGGAGTTGGCCAATGAGCAGTTCTTC
CASSLELANEQFF
>TRBJ1-2|NA|TRBV5-1|NA
TGCGCCAGCAGCTTGTCCCAGAACTATGGCTACACCTTC
CASSLSQNYGYTF
>TRBJ2-3|TRBD2|TRBV25-1|NA
TGTGCCAGCAGTGAGGCGAGCGGGGGGCAGGATACGCAGTATTTT
CASSEASGGQDTQYF
>TRBJ2-4|TRBD1|TRBV28|NA
TGTGCCAGCAGTTTACAAGACGGGACAGGGATGGGAAACATTCAGTACTTC
CASSLQDGTGMGNIQYF
>TRBJ1-2|TRBD1|TRBV30|once
TGTGCCTGGAGTGTAAGCCGACAGGGAGTCGGCTACACCTTC
CAWSVSRQGVGYTF
>TRBJ2-1|TRBD2|TRBV30|NA
TGTGCCTGGAACCTAGCGGGAGGGTACAATGAGCAGTTCTTC
CAWNLAGGYNEQFF
>TRBJ2-1|NA|TRBV3-1/TRBV3-2|NA
TGTGCCAGCAGCCCGGAGAGCTCCTACAATGAGCAGTTCTTC
CASSPESSYNEQFF
>TRBJ2-3|NA|TRBV7-2|NA
TGTGCCAGCAGCTTAAGGCAGGGCGGCAATACGCAGTATTTT
CASSLRQGGNTQYF
>TRBJ1-1|NA|TRBV11-2|NA
TGTGCCAGCAGCTCCATCCAGGGATCCACTGAAGCTTTCTTT
CASSSIQGSTEAFF
>TRBJ2-7|TRBD2|TRBV5-1|NA
TGCGCCAGCAGCTTGACTAGCGGGACCCCGGGAGAGCAGTACTTC
CASSLTSGTPGEQYF
>TRBJ2-3|TRBD2|TRBV15|NA
TGTGCCACCAGCGCGAAGCGGGAGTCAGATACGCAGTATTTT
CATSAKRESDTQYF
>TRBJ1-2|NA|TRBV27|NA
TGTGCCAGCAGTTTTGGGGGAGGGAGCGGCTACACCTTC
CASSFGGGSGYTF
>TRBJ2-2|NA|TRBV5-1|NA
TGCGCCAGCAGCTTGTGGGCGGGCTCGAACACCGGGGAGCTGTTTTTT
CASSLWAGSNTGELFF
>TRBJ1-1|TRBD1|TRBV30|few
TGTGCCTGGAGCCGGGACAGCAACACTGAAGCTTTCTTT
CAWSRDSNTEAFF
>TRBJ2-5|TRBD1|TRBV7-3|NA
TGTGCCAGCAGCTTGACAGGGAAAGAGACCCAGTACTTC
CASSLTGKETQYF